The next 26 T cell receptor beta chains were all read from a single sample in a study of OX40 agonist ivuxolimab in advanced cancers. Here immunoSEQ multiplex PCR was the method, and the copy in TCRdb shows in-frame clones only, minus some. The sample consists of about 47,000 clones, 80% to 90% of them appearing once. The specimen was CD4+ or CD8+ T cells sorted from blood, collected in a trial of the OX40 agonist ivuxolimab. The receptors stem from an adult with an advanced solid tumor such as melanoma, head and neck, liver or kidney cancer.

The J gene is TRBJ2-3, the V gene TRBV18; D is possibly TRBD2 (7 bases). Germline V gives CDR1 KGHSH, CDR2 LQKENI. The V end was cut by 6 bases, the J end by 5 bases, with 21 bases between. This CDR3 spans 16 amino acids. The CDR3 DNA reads TGTGCCAGCTCTCACTTACAGGGCGGGGGTGGAGATACGCAGTATTTT. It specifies CASSHLQGGGGDTQYF.

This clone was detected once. CDR3 coding DNA: TGCGCCAGCAGCAACCAGGGCTACGAGCAGTACTTC. It is translated as CASSNQGYEQYF. The chain employs TRBV4-1 and TRBJ2-7; perhaps TRBD1 as D (5 bases). Deletions cut 5 bases from V and 3 bases from J, with 8 bases between. The CDR3 runs to 12 residues. Looked up from germline, CDR1 is MGHRA and CDR2 is YSYEKL.

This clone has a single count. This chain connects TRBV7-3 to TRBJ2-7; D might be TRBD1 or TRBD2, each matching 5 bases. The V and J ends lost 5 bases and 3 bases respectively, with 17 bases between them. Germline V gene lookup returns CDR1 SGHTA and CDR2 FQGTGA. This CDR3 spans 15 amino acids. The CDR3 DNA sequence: TGTGCCAGCAGCCCCGTCGGGACCGAGGTCTACGAGCAGTACTTC. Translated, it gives CASSPVGTEVYEQYF.

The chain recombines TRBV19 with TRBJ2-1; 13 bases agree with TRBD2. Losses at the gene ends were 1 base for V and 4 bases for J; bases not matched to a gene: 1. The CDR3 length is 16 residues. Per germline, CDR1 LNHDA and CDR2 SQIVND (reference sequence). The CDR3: CASSIVGLAGYNEQFF. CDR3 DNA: TGTGCCAGTAGTATAGTGGGACTAGCGGGATACAATGAGCAGTTCTTC.

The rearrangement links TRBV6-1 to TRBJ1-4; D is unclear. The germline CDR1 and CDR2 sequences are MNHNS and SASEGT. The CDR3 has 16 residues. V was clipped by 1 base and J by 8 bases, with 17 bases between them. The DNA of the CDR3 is TGTGCCAGCAGTGAAGGCACGCTTCCCGGTCGGGAAAAACTGTTTTTT. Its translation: CASSEGTLPGREKLFF.

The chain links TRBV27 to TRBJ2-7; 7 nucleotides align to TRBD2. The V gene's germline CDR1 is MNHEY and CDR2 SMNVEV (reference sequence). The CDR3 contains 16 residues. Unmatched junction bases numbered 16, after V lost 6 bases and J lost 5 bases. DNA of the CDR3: TGTGCCAGCAGCTACCTAGGCGGGGGAAATTATAACGAGCAGTACTTC. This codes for CASSYLGGGNYNEQYF.

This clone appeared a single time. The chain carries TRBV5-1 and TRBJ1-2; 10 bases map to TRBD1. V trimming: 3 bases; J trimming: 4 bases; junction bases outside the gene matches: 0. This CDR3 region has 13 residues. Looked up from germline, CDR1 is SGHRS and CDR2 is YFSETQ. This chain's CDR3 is CASSWTGGYGYTF. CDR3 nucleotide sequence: TGCGCCAGCAGCTGGACAGGGGGCTATGGCTACACCTTC.

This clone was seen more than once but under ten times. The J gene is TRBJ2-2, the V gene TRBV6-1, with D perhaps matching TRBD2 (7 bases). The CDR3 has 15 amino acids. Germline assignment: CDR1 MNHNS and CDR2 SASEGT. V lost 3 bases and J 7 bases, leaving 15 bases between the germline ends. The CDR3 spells CASSESGGGSGELFF. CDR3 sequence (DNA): TGTGCCAGCAGTGAGTCTGGGGGGGGCAGCGGGGAGCTGTTTTTT.

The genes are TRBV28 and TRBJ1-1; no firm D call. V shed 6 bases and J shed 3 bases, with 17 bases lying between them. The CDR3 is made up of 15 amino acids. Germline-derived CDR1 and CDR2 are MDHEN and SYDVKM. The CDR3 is CASREGSPVHTEAFF. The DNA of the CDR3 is TGTGCCAGCAGAGAGGGCTCACCGGTACACACTGAAGCTTTCTTT.

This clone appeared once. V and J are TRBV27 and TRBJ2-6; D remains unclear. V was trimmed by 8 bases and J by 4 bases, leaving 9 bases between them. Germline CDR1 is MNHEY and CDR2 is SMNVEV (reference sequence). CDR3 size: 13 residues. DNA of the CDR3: TGTGCCAGCTCGTTCCTCGGGGCCAACGTCCTGACTTTC. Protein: CASSFLGANVLTF.

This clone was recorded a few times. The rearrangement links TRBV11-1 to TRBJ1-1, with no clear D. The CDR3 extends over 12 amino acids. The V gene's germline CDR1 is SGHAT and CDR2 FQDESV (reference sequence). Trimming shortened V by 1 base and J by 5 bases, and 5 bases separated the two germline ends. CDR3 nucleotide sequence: TGTGCCAGCAGCTTAGTAGGGACTGAAGCTTTCTTT. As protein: CASSLVGTEAFF.

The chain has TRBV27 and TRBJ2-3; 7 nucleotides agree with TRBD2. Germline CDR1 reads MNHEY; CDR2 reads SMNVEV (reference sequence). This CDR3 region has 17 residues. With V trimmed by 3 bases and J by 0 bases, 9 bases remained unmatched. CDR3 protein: CASSFIGLDPSTDTQYF. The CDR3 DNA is TGTGCCAGCAGTTTTATAGGACTAGACCCTAGCACAGATACGCAGTATTTT.

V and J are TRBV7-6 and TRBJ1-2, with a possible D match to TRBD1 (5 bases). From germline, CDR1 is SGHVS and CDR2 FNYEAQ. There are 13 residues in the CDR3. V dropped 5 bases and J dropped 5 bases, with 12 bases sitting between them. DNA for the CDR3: TGTGCCAGCAGCCTCGGCGGGGGGTATGGCTACACCTTC. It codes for CASSLGGGYGYTF.

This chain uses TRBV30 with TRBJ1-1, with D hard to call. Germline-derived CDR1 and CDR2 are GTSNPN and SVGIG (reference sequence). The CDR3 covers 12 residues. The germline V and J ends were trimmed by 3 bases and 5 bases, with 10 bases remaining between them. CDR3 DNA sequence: TGTGCCTGGAGCCTTTGGGGAACTGAAGCTTTCTTT. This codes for CAWSLWGTEAFF.

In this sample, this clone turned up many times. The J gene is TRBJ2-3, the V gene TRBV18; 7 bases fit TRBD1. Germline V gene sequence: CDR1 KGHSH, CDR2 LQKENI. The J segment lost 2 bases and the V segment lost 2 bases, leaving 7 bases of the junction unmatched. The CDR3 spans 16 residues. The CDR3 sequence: CASSPATGKVTDTQYF. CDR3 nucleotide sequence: TGTGCCAGCTCACCAGCGACAGGGAAAGTCACAGATACGCAGTATTTT.

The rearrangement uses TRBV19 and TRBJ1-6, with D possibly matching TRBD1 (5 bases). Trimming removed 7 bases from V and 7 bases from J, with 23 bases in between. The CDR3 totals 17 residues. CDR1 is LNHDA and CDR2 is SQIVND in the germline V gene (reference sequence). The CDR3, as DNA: TGTGCCAGTACGGGGGTAGGTTCCCTCATGGGGAATTCACCCCTCCACTTT. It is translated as CASTGVGSLMGNSPLHF. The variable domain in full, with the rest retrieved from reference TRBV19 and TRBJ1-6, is DGGITQSPKYLFRKEGQNVTLSCEQNLNHDAMYWYRQDPGQGLRLIYYSQIVNDFQKGDIAEGYSVSREKKESFPLTVTSAQKNPTAFYLCASTGVGSLMGNSPLHFGNGTRLTVT.

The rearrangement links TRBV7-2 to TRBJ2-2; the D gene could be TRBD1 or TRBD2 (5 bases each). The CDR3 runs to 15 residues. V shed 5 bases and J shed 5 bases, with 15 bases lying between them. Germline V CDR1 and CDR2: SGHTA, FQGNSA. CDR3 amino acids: CASSQVGVKTGELFF. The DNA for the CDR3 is TGTGCCAGCAGCCAAGTGGGGGTGAAGACCGGGGAGCTGTTTTTT.

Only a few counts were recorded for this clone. CDR3 sequence reads: CASSEEGTSSHEQYF. CDR3 bases: TGTGCCAGCAGTGAAGAGGGGACTAGCAGCCACGAGCAGTACTTC. The chain joins TRBV6-1 to TRBJ2-7, with 9 bases that match TRBD2. CDR3 length equals 15 residues. Looked up from germline, CDR1 is MNHNS and CDR2 is SASEGT. V gave up 1 base and J gave up 5 bases; unmatched junction bases: 6.

CDR3 DNA: TGTGCCAGCAGCGTAGGGACAGATACGCAGTATTTT. Its protein is CASSVGTDTQYF. V gene TRBV9 combines with J gene TRBJ2-3; the D is unclear. The V end lost 0 bases, the J end lost 3 bases, and 2 bases lay between the germline ends. Germline CDR1 reads SGDLS; CDR2 reads YYNGEE. The CDR3 contains 12 residues.

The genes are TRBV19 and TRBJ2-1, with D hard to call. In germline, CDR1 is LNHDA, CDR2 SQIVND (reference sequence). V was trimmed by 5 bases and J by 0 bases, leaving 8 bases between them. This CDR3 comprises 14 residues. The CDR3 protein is CASSLISSYNEQFF. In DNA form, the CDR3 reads TGTGCCAGTAGTCTTATCAGCTCCTACAATGAGCAGTTCTTC.

For the CDR3, the DNA is TGTGCCAGCAGCTTACTCCAGCGGGGGTTAGATACGCAGTATTTT. Encoded protein: CASSLLQRGLDTQYF. This chain connects TRBV7-9 to TRBJ2-3; TRBD2 agrees at 8 bases. Germline CDR1 and CDR2: SEHNR and FQNEAQ (reference sequence). The CDR3 contains 15 residues. V shed 2 bases, J shed 5 bases, and the junction held 6 bases outside the gene matches.

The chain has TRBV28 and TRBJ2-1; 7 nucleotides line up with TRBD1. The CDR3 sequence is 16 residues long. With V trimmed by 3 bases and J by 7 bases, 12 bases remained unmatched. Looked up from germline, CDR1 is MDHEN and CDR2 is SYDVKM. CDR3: CASSFPWTGAQNEQFF. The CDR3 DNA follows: TGTGCCAGCAGTTTCCCCTGGACAGGAGCCCAAAATGAGCAGTTCTTC. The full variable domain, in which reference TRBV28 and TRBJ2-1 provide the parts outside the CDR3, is DVKVTQSSRYLVKRTGEKVFLECVQDMDHENMFWYRQDPGLGLRLIYFSYDVKMKEKGDIPEGYSVSREKKERFSLILESASTNQTSMYLCASSFPWTGAQNEQFFGPGTRLTVL.

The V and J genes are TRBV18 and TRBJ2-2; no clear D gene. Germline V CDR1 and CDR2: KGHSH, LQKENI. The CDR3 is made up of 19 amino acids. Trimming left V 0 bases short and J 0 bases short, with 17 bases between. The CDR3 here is CASSPPEEPAPTNTGELFF. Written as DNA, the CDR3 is TGTGCCAGCTCACCACCGGAAGAGCCAGCGCCTACGAACACCGGGGAGCTGTTTTTT.

CDR3 DNA: TGTGCCAGCTCACCACCTATGGCCGGGGAGCTGTTTTTT. Amino acids: CASSPPMAGELFF. This chain joins TRBV18 and TRBJ2-2; D remains unclear. The CDR3 totals 13 residues. CDR1 and CDR2 (germline): KGHSH, LQKENI. Trimming removed 0 bases at V and 6 bases at J, with 5 bases between.

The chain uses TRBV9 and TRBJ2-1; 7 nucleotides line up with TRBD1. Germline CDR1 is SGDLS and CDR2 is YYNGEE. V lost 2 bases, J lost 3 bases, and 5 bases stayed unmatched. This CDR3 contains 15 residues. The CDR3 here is CASSVSGTVYNEQFF. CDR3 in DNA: TGTGCCAGCAGCGTTTCCGGGACAGTCTACAATGAGCAGTTCTTC.

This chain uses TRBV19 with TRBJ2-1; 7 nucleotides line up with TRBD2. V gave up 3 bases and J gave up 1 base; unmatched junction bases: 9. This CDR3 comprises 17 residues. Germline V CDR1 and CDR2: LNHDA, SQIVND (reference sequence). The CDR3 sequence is CASSMTAGDWSYNEQFF. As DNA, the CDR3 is TGTGCCAGTAGTATGACGGCGGGAGATTGGTCCTACAATGAGCAGTTCTTC.